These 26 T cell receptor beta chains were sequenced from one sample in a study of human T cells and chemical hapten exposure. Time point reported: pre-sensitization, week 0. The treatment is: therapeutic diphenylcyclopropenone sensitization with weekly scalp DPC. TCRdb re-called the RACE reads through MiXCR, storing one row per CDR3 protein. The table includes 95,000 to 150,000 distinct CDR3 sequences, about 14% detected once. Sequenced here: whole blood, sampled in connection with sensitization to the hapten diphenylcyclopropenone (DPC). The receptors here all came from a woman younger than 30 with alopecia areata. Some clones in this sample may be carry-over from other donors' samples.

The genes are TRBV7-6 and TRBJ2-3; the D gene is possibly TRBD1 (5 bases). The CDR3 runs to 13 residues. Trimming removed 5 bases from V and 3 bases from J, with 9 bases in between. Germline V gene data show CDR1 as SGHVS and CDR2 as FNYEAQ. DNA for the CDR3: TGTGCCAGCAGCCATCCAGGGACAGATACGCAGTATTTT. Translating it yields CASSHPGTDTQYF.

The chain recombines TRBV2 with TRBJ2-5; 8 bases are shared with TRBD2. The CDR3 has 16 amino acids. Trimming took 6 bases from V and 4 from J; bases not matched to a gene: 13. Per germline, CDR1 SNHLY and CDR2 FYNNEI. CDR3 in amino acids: CASSASLGLARETQYF. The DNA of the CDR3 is TGTGCCAGCAGCGCGAGCCTAGGACTAGCCCGAGAGACCCAGTACTTC.

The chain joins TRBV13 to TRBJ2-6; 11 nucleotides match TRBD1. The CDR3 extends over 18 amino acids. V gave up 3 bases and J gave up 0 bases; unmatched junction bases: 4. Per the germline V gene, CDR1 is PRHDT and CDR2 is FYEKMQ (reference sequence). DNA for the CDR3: TGTGCCAGCAGCTTGGACAGGGGGCCAACCTCTGGGGCCAACGTCCTGACTTTC. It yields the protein CASSLDRGPTSGANVLTF.

The CDR3 sequence: CSAREDRINEKLFF. The CDR3 nucleotides read TGCAGTGCTAGAGAAGACAGGATTAATGAAAAACTGTTTTTT. J is TRBJ1-4 and V is TRBV20-1; perhaps TRBD1 as D (6 bases). V was pared by 0 bases and J by 4 bases, with 9 bases between. The CDR3 runs 14 residues. Germline V gene data show CDR1 as DFQATT and CDR2 as SNEGSKA (reference sequence).

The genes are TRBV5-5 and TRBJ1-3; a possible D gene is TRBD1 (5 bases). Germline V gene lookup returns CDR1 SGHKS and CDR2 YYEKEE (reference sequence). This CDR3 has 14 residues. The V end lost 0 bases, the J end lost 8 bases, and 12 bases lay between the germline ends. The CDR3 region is CASSLEGRVDTIYF. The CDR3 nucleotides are TGTGCCAGCAGCTTGGAGGGCAGGGTTGACACCATATATTTT.

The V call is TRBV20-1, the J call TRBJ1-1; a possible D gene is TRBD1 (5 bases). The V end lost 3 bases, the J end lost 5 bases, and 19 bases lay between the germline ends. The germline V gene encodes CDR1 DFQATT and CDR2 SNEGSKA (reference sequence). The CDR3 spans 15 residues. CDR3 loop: CSASGGADGGTEAFF. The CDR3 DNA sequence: TGCAGTGCTAGCGGCGGGGCCGATGGGGGAACTGAAGCTTTCTTT.

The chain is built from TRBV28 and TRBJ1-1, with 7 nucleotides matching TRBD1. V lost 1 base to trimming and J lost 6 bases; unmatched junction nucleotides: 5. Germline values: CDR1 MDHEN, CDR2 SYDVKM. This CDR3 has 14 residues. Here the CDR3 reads CASSLYRGSPEAFF. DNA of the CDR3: TGTGCCAGCAGTTTATACAGGGGAAGCCCTGAAGCTTTCTTT.

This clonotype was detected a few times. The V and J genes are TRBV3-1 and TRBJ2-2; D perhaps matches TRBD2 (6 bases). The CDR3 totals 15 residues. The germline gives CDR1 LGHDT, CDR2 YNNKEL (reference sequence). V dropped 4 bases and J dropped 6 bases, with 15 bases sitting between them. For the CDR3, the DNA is TGTGCCAGCAGCCCCCGGGGGAGCATGTCCGGGGAGCTGTTTTTT. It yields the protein CASSPRGSMSGELFF.

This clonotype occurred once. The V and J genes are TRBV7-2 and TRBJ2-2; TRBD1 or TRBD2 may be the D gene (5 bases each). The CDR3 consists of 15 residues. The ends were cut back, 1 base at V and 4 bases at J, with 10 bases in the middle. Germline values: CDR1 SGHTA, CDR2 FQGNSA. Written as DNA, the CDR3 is TGTGCCAGCAGCTTAGTTCCAGGGAGCACCGGGGAGCTGTTTTTT. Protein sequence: CASSLVPGSTGELFF. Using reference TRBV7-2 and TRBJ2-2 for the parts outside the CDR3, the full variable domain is GAGVSQSPSNKVTEKGKDVELRCDPISGHTALYWYRQSLGQGLEFLIYFQGNSAPDKSGLPSDRFSAERTGGSVSTLTIQRTQQEDSAVYLCASSLVPGSTGELFFGEGSRLTVL.

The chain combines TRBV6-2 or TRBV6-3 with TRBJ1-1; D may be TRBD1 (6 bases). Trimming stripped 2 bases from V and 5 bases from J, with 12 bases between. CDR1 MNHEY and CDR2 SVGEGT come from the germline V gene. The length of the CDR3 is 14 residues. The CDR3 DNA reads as TGTGCCAGCAGTTACAACGGGGGCCGTACTGAAGCTTTCTTT. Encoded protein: CASSYNGGRTEAFF.

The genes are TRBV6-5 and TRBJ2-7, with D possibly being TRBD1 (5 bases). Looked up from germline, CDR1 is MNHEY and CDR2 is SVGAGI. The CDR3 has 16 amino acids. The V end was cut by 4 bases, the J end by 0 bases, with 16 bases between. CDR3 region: CASSLRSADSSYEQYF. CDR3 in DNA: TGTGCCAGCAGTTTACGATCGGCAGACAGCTCCTACGAGCAGTACTTC.

The CDR3 region has the DNA TGCGCCAGCCGCCCTTATCGGGGGACACAAGAGACCCAGTACTTC. Protein: CASRPYRGTQETQYF. J is TRBJ2-5 and V is TRBV10-2; D tentatively reads TRBD1 or TRBD2 (6 bases each). The CDR3 extends over 15 amino acids. Germline V gene lookup returns CDR1 WSHSY and CDR2 SAAADI. The V end lost 8 bases, the J end lost 2 bases, and 18 bases lay between the germline ends.

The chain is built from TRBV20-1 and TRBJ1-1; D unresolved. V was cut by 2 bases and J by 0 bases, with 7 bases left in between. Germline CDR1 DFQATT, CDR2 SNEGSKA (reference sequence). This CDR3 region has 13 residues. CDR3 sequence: CSARNSLNTEAFF. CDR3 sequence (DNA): TGCAGTGCTAGAAACAGTTTGAACACTGAAGCTTTCTTT.

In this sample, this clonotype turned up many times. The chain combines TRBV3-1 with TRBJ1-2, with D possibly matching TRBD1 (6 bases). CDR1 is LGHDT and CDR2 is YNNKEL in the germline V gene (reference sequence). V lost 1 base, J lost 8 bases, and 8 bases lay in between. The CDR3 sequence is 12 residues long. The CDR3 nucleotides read TGTGCCAGCAGCCAAGGTGACAGGGGCTACACCTTC. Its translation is CASSQGDRGYTF.

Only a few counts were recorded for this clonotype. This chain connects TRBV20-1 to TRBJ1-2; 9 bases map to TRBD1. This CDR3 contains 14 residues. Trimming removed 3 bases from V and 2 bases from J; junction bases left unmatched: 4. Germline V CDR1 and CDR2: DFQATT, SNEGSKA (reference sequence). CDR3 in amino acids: CSASSGTGNYGYTF. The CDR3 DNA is TGCAGTGCTAGCTCCGGGACAGGGAACTATGGCTACACCTTC.

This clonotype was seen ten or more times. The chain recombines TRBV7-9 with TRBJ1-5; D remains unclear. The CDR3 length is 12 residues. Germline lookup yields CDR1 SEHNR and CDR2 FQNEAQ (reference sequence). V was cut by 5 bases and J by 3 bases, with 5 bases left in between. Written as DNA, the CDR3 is TGTGCCAGCAGCCAACCCAATCAGCCCCAGCATTTT. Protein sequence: CASSQPNQPQHF.

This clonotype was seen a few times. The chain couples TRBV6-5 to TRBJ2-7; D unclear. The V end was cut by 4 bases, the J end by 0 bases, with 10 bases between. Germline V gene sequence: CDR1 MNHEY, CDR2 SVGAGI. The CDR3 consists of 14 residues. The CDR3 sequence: CASSLSFNSYEQYF. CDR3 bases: TGTGCCAGCAGTTTGTCGTTCAACTCCTACGAGCAGTACTTC.

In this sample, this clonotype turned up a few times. CDR3 residues: CSAPTRGKGAGTDTQYF. CDR3 bases: TGCAGTGCCCCAACCCGGGGGAAGGGGGCCGGCACAGATACGCAGTATTTT. The chain is built from TRBV20-1 and TRBJ2-3, with TRBD1 as a possible D gene (7 bases). Trimming stripped 6 bases from V and 1 base from J, with 23 bases between. CDR3 length equals 17 residues. The germline V gene encodes CDR1 DFQATT and CDR2 SNEGSKA (reference sequence).

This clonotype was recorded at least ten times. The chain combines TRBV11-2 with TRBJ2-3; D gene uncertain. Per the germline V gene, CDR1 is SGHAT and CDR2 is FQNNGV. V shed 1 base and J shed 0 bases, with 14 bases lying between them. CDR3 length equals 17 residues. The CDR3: CASSLVTGRTSTDTQYF. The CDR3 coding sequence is TGTGCCAGCAGCTTAGTAACTGGGCGAACTAGCACAGATACGCAGTATTTT.

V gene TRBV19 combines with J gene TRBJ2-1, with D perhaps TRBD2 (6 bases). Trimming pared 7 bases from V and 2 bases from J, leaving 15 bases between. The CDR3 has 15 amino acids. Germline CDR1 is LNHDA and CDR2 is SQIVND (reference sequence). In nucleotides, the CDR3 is TGTGCCAGTACCCTGACTAGTATCACCTACAATGAGCAGTTCTTC. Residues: CASTLTSITYNEQFF.

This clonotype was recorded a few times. CDR3 residues: CSGSSGAGYTF. CDR3 sequence (DNA): TGCAGTGGCTCCAGTGGCGCTGGCTACACCTTC. This chain joins TRBV20-1 and TRBJ1-2; D is uncertain. This CDR3 is 11 amino acids long. Germline loops: CDR1 DFQATT, CDR2 SNEGSKA (reference sequence). Trimming stripped 7 bases from V and 7 bases from J, with 13 bases between.

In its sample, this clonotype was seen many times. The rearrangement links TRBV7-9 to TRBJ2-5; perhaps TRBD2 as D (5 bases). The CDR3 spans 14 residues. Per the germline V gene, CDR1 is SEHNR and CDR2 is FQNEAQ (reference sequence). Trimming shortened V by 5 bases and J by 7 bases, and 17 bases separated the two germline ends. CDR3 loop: CASSALARGGTQYF. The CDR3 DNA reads TGTGCCAGCAGCGCCTTGGCCCGAGGAGGGACCCAGTACTTC.

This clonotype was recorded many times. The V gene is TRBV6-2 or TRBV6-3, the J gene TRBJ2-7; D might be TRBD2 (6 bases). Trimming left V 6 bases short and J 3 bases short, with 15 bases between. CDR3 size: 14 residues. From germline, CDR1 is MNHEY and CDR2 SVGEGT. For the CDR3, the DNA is TGTGCCAGCAGCCAGGGAGGAGGGGTCTACGAGCAGTACTTC. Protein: CASSQGGGVYEQYF.

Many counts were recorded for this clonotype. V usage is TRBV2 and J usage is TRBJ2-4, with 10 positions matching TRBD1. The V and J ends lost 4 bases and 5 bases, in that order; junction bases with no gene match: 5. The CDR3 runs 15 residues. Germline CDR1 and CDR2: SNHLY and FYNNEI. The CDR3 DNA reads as TGTGCCAGCAGTGGAACCGGGACAGGGGAAAACATTCAGTACTTC. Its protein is CASSGTGTGENIQYF.

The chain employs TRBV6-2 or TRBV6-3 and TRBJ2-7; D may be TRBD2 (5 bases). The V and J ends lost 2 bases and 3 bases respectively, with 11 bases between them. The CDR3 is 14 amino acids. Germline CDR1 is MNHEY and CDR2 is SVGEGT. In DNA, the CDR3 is TGTGCCAGCAGTTACAAGGGAGCCTTCTACGAGCAGTACTTC. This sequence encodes CASSYKGAFYEQYF.

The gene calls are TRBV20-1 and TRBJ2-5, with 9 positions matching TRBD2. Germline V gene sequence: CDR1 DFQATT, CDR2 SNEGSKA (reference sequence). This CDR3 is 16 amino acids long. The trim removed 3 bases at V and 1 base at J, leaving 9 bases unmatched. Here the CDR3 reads CSASRRVAGAQETQYF. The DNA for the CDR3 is TGCAGTGCTAGTCGGCGGGTAGCGGGGGCCCAAGAGACCCAGTACTTC.